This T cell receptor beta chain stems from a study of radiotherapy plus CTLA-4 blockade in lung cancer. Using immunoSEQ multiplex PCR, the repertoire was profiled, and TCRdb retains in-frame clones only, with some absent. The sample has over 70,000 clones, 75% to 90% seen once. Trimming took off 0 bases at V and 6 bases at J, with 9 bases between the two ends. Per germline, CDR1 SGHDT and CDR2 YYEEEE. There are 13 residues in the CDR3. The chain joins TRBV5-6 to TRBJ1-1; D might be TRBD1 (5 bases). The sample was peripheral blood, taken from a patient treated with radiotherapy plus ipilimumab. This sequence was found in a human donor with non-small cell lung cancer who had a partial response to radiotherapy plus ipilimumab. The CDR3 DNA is TGTGCCAGCAGCTTGGTCGGGGGGGCTGAAGCTTTCTTT. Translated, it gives CASSLVGGAEAFF.